This TCR beta chain came from a study of blood T cell repertoires in COVID-19. Participant-reported clinical history was the basis for cohort assignment. Deletions cut 1 base from V and 5 bases from J, with 9 bases between. The CDR3 is 14 residues long. Germline values: CDR1 LGHNA, CDR2 YSLEER. Libraries were prepared by immunoSEQ multiplex PCR; TCRdb keeps only in-frame clonotypes and omits some of them. Of some 240,000 clones listed, about 88% were seen once; the top ten hold approximately 6.6%. The TCR was taken from a woman aged 45 to 65 who had been exposed to COVID-19. Specimen: PBMCs or T cells enriched from blood (not recorded which). The genes are TRBV4-3 and TRBJ2-1; D possibly corresponds to TRBD1 (6 bases). This CDR3 reads CASSQGTDNNEQFF. DNA for the CDR3: TGCGCCAGCAGCCAAGGGACAGACAACAATGAGCAGTTCTTC.